The entry that follows covers one T cell receptor (beta chain) sequence. This record comes from a study of blood T cell repertoires in COVID-19. V lost 4 bases, J lost 3 bases, and 19 bases stayed unmatched. This CDR3 region has 20 residues. Germline V gene sequence: CDR1 SGHNT, CDR2 YYREEE (reference sequence). In the original workflow: Reference gene primer amplification in the assay estimated nucleated cell counts. Some clones are missing from TCRdb's copy, which holds only in-frame ones; the method was immunoSEQ multiplex PCR. The V and J calls and clone size come from that table; D and trimming were worked out from the DNA. The sample lists over 100,000 clones, approximately 78% occurring once.

Sequencing input: peripheral blood. This TCR was sampled from a man aged 70 or older with acute or convalescent COVID-19. This chain uses TRBV5-4 with TRBJ1-1; 12 positions match TRBD1. The CDR3 loop reads CASSPGVRGTGGARDTEAFF. The DNA of the CDR3 is TGTGCCAGCAGCCCGGGGGTTAGGGGGACAGGGGGCGCACGGGACACTGAAGCTTTCTTT.